Presented here are 17 T cell receptor beta chains from one specimen sequenced in a study of cytomegalovirus exposure and HLA in healthy donors. The PCR was carried out with 60 Vbeta primers and 13 Jbeta primers. Using immunoSEQ multiplex PCR, the repertoire was profiled, and TCRdb retains in-frame clones only, with some absent. The sample comprises about 130,000 clones, 70% to 85% of which are singletons, and around 2.5% rests with the top ten. The specimen was PBMCs. These receptor sequences come from a boy aged 2 to 10 in good health and CMV-seronegative.

The table lists this clone with a count of one. The chain uses TRBV7-2 and TRBJ1-2; the D gene is possibly TRBD1 (5 bases). The CDR3 is made up of 15 amino acids. CDR1 and CDR2 from the germline V gene are SGHTA and FQGNSA. V was clipped by 5 bases and J by 4 bases, with 17 bases between them. CDR3: CASSPREGPIYGYTF. CDR3 bases: TGTGCCAGCAGCCCCAGGGAGGGACCTATCTATGGCTACACCTTC. The full variable domain, in which reference TRBV7-2 and TRBJ1-2 provide the parts outside the CDR3, is GAGVSQSPSNKVTEKGKDVELRCDPISGHTALYWYRQSLGQGLEFLIYFQGNSAPDKSGLPSDRFSAERTGGSVSTLTIQRTQQEDSAVYLCASSPREGPIYGYTFGSGTRLTVV.

The rearrangement links TRBV4-1 to TRBJ1-2, with a weak D call TRBD1 (5 bases). The CDR3 is 14 amino acids. Looked up from germline, CDR1 is MGHRA and CDR2 is YSYEKL. V lost 3 bases to trimming and J lost 7 bases, with 15 bases between them. The CDR3 loop is CASSQTTGVRGYTF. As DNA, the CDR3 is TGCGCCAGCAGCCAGACCACAGGAGTACGTGGCTACACCTTC.

The chain uses TRBV7-9 and TRBJ2-2, with a tentative D call TRBD1 (5 bases). Germline V lookup: CDR1 SEHNR, CDR2 FQNEAQ (reference sequence). This CDR3 region has 17 residues. The V gene lost 0 bases and the J gene lost 0 bases, with 11 bases spanning the gap. The CDR3, as DNA: TGTGCCAGCAGCTTAGCGGGGCAGACTTCGAACACCGGGGAGCTGTTTTTT. Encoded protein: CASSLAGQTSNTGELFF.

This clone has more than one count but fewer than ten. The chain uses TRBV11-2 and TRBJ2-7; 7 bases fit TRBD2. This CDR3 comprises 16 residues. Germline CDR1 is SGHAT and CDR2 is FQNNGV. The V gene end was trimmed by 3 bases and the J gene end by 0 bases; junction bases not matched to a gene: 8. For the CDR3, the DNA is TGTGCCAGCAGCTTGGTTGGGCGGGGGACCTCCTACGAGCAGTACTTC. Its translation: CASSLVGRGTSYEQYF.

This clone was counted only a few times. CDR3: CSVLGQGGEQFF. In nucleotides, the CDR3 is TGCAGCGTTTTGGGACAGGGCGGTGAGCAGTTCTTC. This chain joins TRBV29-1 and TRBJ2-1, with TRBD1 identical over 9 bases. Trimming removed 5 bases from V and 9 bases from J; junction bases left unmatched: 5. This CDR3 has 12 residues. Germline loops: CDR1 SQVTM, CDR2 ANQGSEA.

V is TRBV7-9 and J is TRBJ1-4, with D possibly matching TRBD1 (6 bases). Germline V lookup: CDR1 SEHNR, CDR2 FQNEAQ (reference sequence). With 5 bases removed from V and 7 bases from J, the gap between germline ends came to 14 bases. The CDR3 has 14 residues. This CDR3 is CASSKQGGSEKLFF. The CDR3 DNA reads as TGTGCCAGCAGCAAACAGGGCGGGAGTGAAAAACTGTTTTTT.

The gene calls are TRBV27 and TRBJ1-3; 7 nucleotides agree with TRBD1. The CDR3 consists of 15 residues. Trimming took 3 bases from V and 1 from J; bases not matched to a gene: 3. Per germline, CDR1 MNHEY and CDR2 SMNVEV (reference sequence). The CDR3 sequence is CASSLEGASGNTIYF. Here the CDR3 DNA reads TGTGCCAGCAGTTTGGAGGGGGCGTCTGGAAACACCATATATTTT.

The chain has TRBV25-1 and TRBJ2-1; D gene uncertain. The germline V gene encodes CDR1 MGHDK and CDR2 SYGVNS. The CDR3 totals 13 residues. V lost 6 bases, J lost 5 bases, and 11 bases lay in between. The CDR3 coding sequence is TGTGCCAGCAGAGCGTCGGCGAACAATGAGCAGTTCTTC. Translation: CASRASANNEQFF.

The rearrangement links TRBV29-1 to TRBJ1-2; D is perhaps TRBD1 (6 bases). CDR1 and CDR2 from the germline V gene are SQVTM and ANQGSEA. CDR3 length: 15 residues. V shed 0 bases and J shed 4 bases, with 15 bases lying between them. CDR3 amino acids: CSVEDRGRGGYGYTF. The CDR3 DNA is TGCAGCGTTGAAGATAGGGGGAGGGGCGGCTATGGCTACACCTTC.

The chain recombines TRBV5-1 with TRBJ1-2, with D possibly being TRBD1 (5 bases). Trimming cost V 0 bases and J 6 bases, with 9 bases left between them. Germline CDR1 reads SGHRS; CDR2 reads YFSETQ. This CDR3 comprises 13 residues. CDR3 in amino acids: CASSLDRQNGYTF. The CDR3 DNA is TGCGCCAGCAGCTTGGACAGGCAGAATGGCTACACCTTC.

V gene TRBV7-2 combines with J gene TRBJ1-5; D ambiguous. CDR1 SGHTA and CDR2 FQGNSA come from the germline V gene. The CDR3 extends over 15 amino acids. V was clipped by 4 bases and J by 2 bases, with 12 bases between them. CDR3 residues: CASSSLQRGNQPQHF. The CDR3 bases are TGTGCCAGCAGCTCCCTACAGAGGGGCAATCAGCCCCAGCATTTT.

This rearrangement joins TRBV4-1 to TRBJ1-5; unclear D gene. The CDR3 has 15 amino acids. V gave up 0 bases and J gave up 4 bases, with 10 bases separating them. Germline V gene lookup returns CDR1 MGHRA and CDR2 YSYEKL. CDR3 amino acids: CASSQELRKNQPQHF. DNA of the CDR3: TGCGCCAGCAGCCAAGAACTGAGGAAGAATCAGCCCCAGCATTTT.

This clone was picked up a small number of times. V is TRBV6-5 and J is TRBJ1-2, with 7 bases matching TRBD1. With 7 bases clipped from V and 6 bases from J, the junction kept 11 bases outside the gene matches. CDR1 is MNHEY, CDR2 SVGAGI, per germline. The CDR3 runs 14 residues. For the CDR3, the DNA is TGTGCCAGCACGGGGGACAGCAAAGGGGATGGCTACACCTTC. Protein product: CASTGDSKGDGYTF.

This clone was counted between two and nine times. V and J are TRBV27 and TRBJ2-2, with D possibly matching TRBD1 (6 bases). This CDR3 spans 16 amino acids. V was clipped by 0 bases and J by 0 bases, with 8 bases between them. The germline gives CDR1 MNHEY, CDR2 SMNVEV (reference sequence). In DNA, the CDR3 is TGTGCCAGCAGTTTATCGAGGGGGACGAACACCGGGGAGCTGTTTTTT. This gives the protein CASSLSRGTNTGELFF.

This chain links TRBV10-3 with TRBJ2-2, with D possibly TRBD2 on 6 matching bases. Germline V CDR1 and CDR2: ENHRY, SYGVKD. The CDR3 has 16 amino acids. V shed 0 bases and J shed 6 bases, with 14 bases lying between them. CDR3 bases: TGTGCCATCAGTGAGTCCGGACTACCAGTCGCCGGGGAGCTGTTTTTT. It codes for CAISESGLPVAGELFF.

This chain uses TRBV9 with TRBJ2-2, with D unresolved. In germline, CDR1 is SGDLS, CDR2 YYNGEE. With 0 bases removed from V and 5 bases from J, the gap between germline ends came to 14 bases. This CDR3 is 16 amino acids long. CDR3 nucleotides: TGTGCCAGCAGCGTAGCTGATAGAAGTGTTACCGGGGAGCTGTTTTTT. Its translation: CASSVADRSVTGELFF.

The chain is built from TRBV7-2 and TRBJ2-5; 10 nucleotides agree with TRBD2. With 5 bases clipped from V and 1 base from J, the junction kept 4 bases outside the gene matches. The CDR3 covers 15 residues. The germline gives CDR1 SGHTA, CDR2 FQGNSA. CDR3 sequence reads: CASSPWTSGQETQYF. CDR3 nucleotide sequence: TGTGCCAGCAGCCCGTGGACTAGCGGCCAAGAGACCCAGTACTTC.